The rows below give T cell receptor beta chains drawn from one sample of a study of T cell responses to AZD1222 COVID-19 vaccine. Data came from immunoSEQ multiplex PCR; TCRdb stores just in-frame clones and leaves some out. The table includes 150,000 or so clones, 90% to 95% detected once. Sequenced here: peripheral blood, sampled 28 days after the second AZD1222 dose. The receptors here all came from an adult who received the AZD1222 COVID-19 vaccine. CDR3s include the opening cysteine and the closing phenylalanine or tryptophan.

J gene	V gene	CDR3 protein
TRBJ1-3	TRBV16	CVSSRGDRTGNTIYF
TRBJ1-5	TRBV4-2	CASSQGDLGNQPQHF
TRBJ1-4	TRBV15	CATRMGNEKLFF
TRBJ2-7	TRBV21-1	CASSKGSGRSVEQYF
TRBJ2-1	TRBV6-1	CASREGTAQGRDNEQFF
TRBJ1-2	TRBV30	CAWAGQGNYGYTF
TRBJ2-1	TRBV7-2	CASSLGLDNEQFF
TRBJ1-1	TRBV6-4	CASSDASRTGGAFF
TRBJ1-4	TRBV19	CASSSAATNEKLFF
TRBJ2-5	TRBV4-2	CASSQGLAGTTQYF
TRBJ2-5	TRBV30	CAWSGLAGGETQYF
TRBJ1-4	TRBV6-2/TRBV6-3	CASSTGRLVEKLFF
TRBJ1-1	TRBV9	CVSSVAEQTSNTEAFF
TRBJ2-2	TRBV7-3	CASSPQGAGELFF
TRBJ1-1	TRBV18	CASSFDSSSSTEAFF
TRBJ2-7	TRBV29-1	CSVGGSYEQYF
TRBJ1-3	TRBV4-1	CASSQGRQGKRSSGNTIYF
TRBJ1-4	TRBV14	CASSPGQGPPTNEKLFF
TRBJ1-1	TRBV10-3	CASDRGPNTEAFF
TRBJ1-1	TRBV2	CASSPPNTEAFF
TRBJ1-5	TRBV3-1/TRBV3-2	CASSPSVGSNQPQHF
TRBJ2-7	TRBV28	CASSLWGGSSSYEQYF
TRBJ1-1	TRBV11-3	CASSLMGTQKAFF
TRBJ1-2	TRBV4-2	CASSPVGGTNYGYTF
TRBJ1-4	TRBV5-8	CASSPGTGVLPGFF
TRBJ1-6	TRBV12-3/TRBV12-4	CASTRTPPSPLHF
TRBJ1-2	TRBV2	CASSQGKGLRGYTF
TRBJ2-7	TRBV4-2	CASSQDRTSNYEQYF